Below, 30 T cell receptor beta chains from the same sample are listed, as sequenced in a study of shared T cell receptors in the human thymus. Profiled with immunoSEQ multiplex PCR; TCRdb holds only in-frame clones, not every one. The sample holds 550,000 to 800,000 clones; approximately 85% are singletons and the top ten take around 0.0099%. The data were also submitted as part of a second study, on human thymus T cells.

The sequencing sample was made of thymocytes. The receptors here all came from a girl under three years old with a congenital heart defect.

The chain joins TRBV5-1 to TRBJ1-1, with a weak D call TRBD1 (6 bases). Trimming removed 3 bases at V and 6 bases at J, with 15 bases between. CDR1 and CDR2 (germline): SGHRS, YFSETQ. The CDR3 length is 14 residues. The CDR3 sequence: CASSSKQGPAEAFF. The CDR3 nucleotides read TGCGCCAGCAGCTCCAAACAGGGCCCAGCTGAAGCTTTCTTT.

V gene TRBV9 combines with J gene TRBJ2-1, with 12 bases aligning to TRBD2. The CDR3 covers 16 residues. Looked up from germline, CDR1 is SGDLS and CDR2 is YYNGEE. Unmatched junction bases numbered 9, after V lost 5 bases and J lost 6 bases. The CDR3 coding sequence is TGTGCCAGCAGTCCACCTAGCGGGGGGGCCCGCAATGAGCAGTTCTTC. Translating it yields CASSPPSGGARNEQFF. Supplemented by reference TRBV9 and TRBJ2-1, the full variable domain reads DSGVTQTPKHLITATGQRVTLRCSPRSGDLSVYWYQQSLDQGLQFLIQYYNGEERAKGNILERFSAQQFPDLHSELNLSSLELGDSALYFCASSPPSGGARNEQFFGPGTRLTVL.

The gene calls are TRBV6-1 and TRBJ1-5, with D perhaps matching TRBD1 (6 bases). CDR3 length equals 14 residues. Germline V gene data show CDR1 as MNHNS and CDR2 as SASEGT. The V and J ends lost 3 bases and 6 bases respectively, with 12 bases between them. DNA for the CDR3: TGTGCCAGCAGTGAGACAGGTTTCGGTCAGCCCCAGCATTTT. Protein: CASSETGFGQPQHF.

The V gene is TRBV5-1, the J gene TRBJ2-7, with TRBD2 as a possible D gene (6 bases). V shed 0 bases and J shed 6 bases, with 16 bases lying between them. The length of the CDR3 is 15 residues. Per germline, CDR1 SGHRS and CDR2 YFSETQ. CDR3 region: CASSLEPIRGSEQYF. CDR3 in DNA: TGCGCCAGCAGCTTGGAGCCGATTCGGGGGTCCGAGCAGTACTTC. The whole variable domain, remainder taken from reference TRBV5-1 and TRBJ2-7, is KAGVTQTPRYLIKTRGQQVTLSCSPISGHRSVSWYQQTPGQGLQFLFEYFSETQRNKGNFPGRFSGRQFSNSRSEMNVSTLELGDSALYLCASSLEPIRGSEQYFGPGTRLTVT.

J is TRBJ2-5 and V is TRBV7-3; 8 bases agree with TRBD1. Germline V CDR1 and CDR2: SGHTA, FQGTGA. The V gene end was trimmed by 5 bases and the J gene end by 3 bases; junction bases not matched to a gene: 2. The CDR3 covers 13 residues. This CDR3 reads CASSLGQEETQYF. The CDR3 coding sequence is TGTGCCAGCAGCCTGGGACAGGAAGAGACCCAGTACTTC.

The V gene is TRBV7-9, the J gene TRBJ2-3; TRBD1 matches 9 bases. This CDR3 has 19 residues. The trim removed 1 base at V and 7 bases at J, leaving 18 bases unmatched. Germline CDR1 is SEHNR and CDR2 is FQNEAQ (reference sequence). CDR3 DNA: TGTGCCAGCAGCTTAGACCACCGGGACAGGGCGCCGGACGTATATACGCAGTATTTT. Its protein product is CASSLDHRDRAPDVYTQYF. Full variable domain (missing parts from reference TRBV7-9 and TRBJ2-3): DTGVSQNPRHKITKRGQNVTFRCDPISEHNRLYWYRQTLGQGPEFLTYFQNEAQLEKSRLLSDRFSAERPKGSFSTLEIQRTEQGDSAMYLCASSLDHRDRAPDVYTQYFGPGTRLTVL.

The table lists this clone with a few counts. This chain links TRBV19 with TRBJ1-5; D is possibly TRBD1 (5 bases). This CDR3 comprises 16 residues. Germline CDR1 reads LNHDA; CDR2 reads SQIVND (reference sequence). Trimming took off 7 bases at V and 1 base at J, with 17 bases between the two ends. The CDR3 DNA follows: TGTGCCAGTAACGGAAGACGGGGGGGAAGCAATCAGCCCCAGCATTTT. Translated: CASNGRRGGSNQPQHF. The variable domain in full, completed from reference TRBV19 and TRBJ1-5, reads DGGITQSPKYLFRKEGQNVTLSCEQNLNHDAMYWYRQDPGQGLRLIYYSQIVNDFQKGDIAEGYSVSREKKESFPLTVTSAQKNPTAFYLCASNGRRGGSNQPQHFGDGTRLSIL.

This chain connects TRBV25-1 to TRBJ1-1, with TRBD1 as a possible D gene (5 bases). The V and J ends lost 6 bases and 3 bases respectively, with 14 bases between them. The CDR3 has 14 residues. Germline V gene data show CDR1 as MGHDK and CDR2 as SYGVNS. The CDR3 coding sequence is TGTGCCAGCAGGAACGGGGGGGTACACACTGAAGCTTTCTTT. Amino acids: CASRNGGVHTEAFF.

CDR3 bases: TGTGCCAGCAGTTTTGTTTATCCCCCGGGACAGGTAACAGATACGCAGTATTTT. The encoded protein is CASSFVYPPGQVTDTQYF. The chain has TRBV27 and TRBJ2-3; 8 bases agree with TRBD1. CDR3 size: 18 residues. V dropped 3 bases and J dropped 3; count of bases not matched to a gene: 14. Germline V gives CDR1 MNHEY, CDR2 SMNVEV (reference sequence).

The rearrangement joins TRBV2 to TRBJ1-1; TRBD1 matches at 7 bases. This CDR3 is 14 amino acids long. CDR1 is SNHLY, CDR2 FYNNEI, per germline. Trimming took 7 bases from V and 6 from J; bases not matched to a gene: 11. CDR3 coding DNA: TGTGCCAGCACTCAAAGGACAGGAGACCCTGAAGCTTTCTTT. Amino acid sequence: CASTQRTGDPEAFF.

The J gene is TRBJ2-5, the V gene TRBV7-9; the D gene is possibly TRBD2 (6 bases). The CDR3 loop spans 16 amino acids. Germline V gene lookup returns CDR1 SEHNR and CDR2 FQNEAQ (reference sequence). Trimming shortened V by 4 bases and J by 1 base, and 16 bases separated the two germline ends. The CDR3 nucleotides read TGTGCCAGCAGCTCGGGCCCGCCGGGGGTCCAAGAGACCCAGTACTTC. Amino acid sequence: CASSSGPPGVQETQYF.

The chain carries TRBV28 and TRBJ1-1, with a tentative D call TRBD1 (6 bases). The germline V gene has CDR1 MDHEN and CDR2 SYDVKM. CDR3 length equals 15 residues. The ends were cut back, 2 bases at V and 6 bases at J, with 16 bases in the middle. CDR3 nucleotides: TGTGCCAGCAGTTTACCCAACAGACAGGCAGCTGAAGCTTTCTTT. Translated, it gives CASSLPNRQAAEAFF.

The CDR3 nucleotides are TGTGCCAGTAGTTTGAGGGACAGGGTGGGGTCAACTAATGAAAAACTGTTTTTT. Residues: CASSLRDRVGSTNEKLFF. The chain joins TRBV19 to TRBJ1-4; 9 bases line up with TRBD1. V gave up 5 bases and J gave up 0 bases; unmatched junction bases: 10. Per germline, CDR1 LNHDA and CDR2 SQIVND (reference sequence). The CDR3 contains 18 residues.

The rearrangement links TRBV29-1 to TRBJ2-5; D possibly corresponds to TRBD1 (6 bases). Germline V gives CDR1 SQVTM, CDR2 ANQGSEA. Trimming shortened V by 5 bases and J by 5 bases, and 9 bases separated the two germline ends. The CDR3 extends over 11 amino acids. The chain's CDR3 is CSVWGRETQYF. The CDR3 DNA follows: TGCAGCGTTTGGGGGCGGGAGACCCAGTACTTC.

This clone appeared a few times. V and J are TRBV4-1 and TRBJ2-2; 12 bases line up with TRBD1. The CDR3 covers 19 residues. The V gene's germline CDR1 is MGHRA and CDR2 YSYEKL. Unmatched junction bases numbered 19, after V lost 8 bases and J lost 6 bases. The CDR3 sequence: CASSSPGTGGTSCPGELFF. The CDR3 DNA sequence: TGCGCCAGCTCATCCCCGGGGACAGGGGGCACTTCATGTCCCGGGGAGCTGTTTTTT.

The V call is TRBV10-2, the J call TRBJ1-5, with D unresolved. V lost 6 bases, J lost 2 bases, and 14 bases lay in between. Per germline, CDR1 WSHSY and CDR2 SAAADI. The CDR3 is made up of 15 amino acids. Here the CDR3 DNA reads TGCGCCAGCAGGGACCGGGAGGCTCGCAATCAGCCCCAGCATTTT. Protein product: CASRDREARNQPQHF.

The chain is built from TRBV28 and TRBJ2-7; TRBD1 matches 9 bases. V was pared by 4 bases and J by 2 bases, with 12 bases of the junction left unmatched. The CDR3 sequence is 17 residues long. CDR1 and CDR2 (germline): MDHEN, SYDVKM. CDR3 coding DNA: TGTGCCAGCAGTTCGCCGGGACAGGGAGGGGGACCCTACGAGCAGTACTTC. It codes for CASSSPGQGGGPYEQYF.

This chain links TRBV19 with TRBJ1-4, with D possibly TRBD1 on 6 matching bases. Per germline, CDR1 LNHDA and CDR2 SQIVND (reference sequence). The V end was cut by 5 bases, the J end by 5 bases, with 9 bases between. There are 13 residues in the CDR3. As DNA, the CDR3 is TGTGCCAGTAGTGATGGACAGAATGAAAAACTGTTTTTT. Its protein is CASSDGQNEKLFF.

The chain combines TRBV11-2 with TRBJ1-2, with D possibly matching TRBD1 (5 bases). Germline values: CDR1 SGHAT, CDR2 FQNNGV. The CDR3 covers 13 residues. The V and J ends lost 5 bases and 6 bases respectively, with 13 bases between them. In DNA, the CDR3 is TGTGCCAGCAGCGAGTCAGGGCGAGATGGCTACACCTTC. As protein: CASSESGRDGYTF.

The chain carries TRBV9 and TRBJ1-1; 7 nucleotides match TRBD1. This CDR3 contains 15 residues. CDR1 and CDR2 from the germline V gene are SGDLS and YYNGEE. The junction had 6 bases not matched to a gene; V was cut back by 0 bases and J by 4 bases. This CDR3 reads CASSVGVGGFTEAFF. The CDR3 nucleotides are TGTGCCAGCAGCGTAGGGGTAGGGGGCTTCACTGAAGCTTTCTTT.

The chain has TRBV7-2 and TRBJ2-7, with D hard to call. Trimming stripped 2 bases from V and 0 bases from J, with 11 bases between. The length of the CDR3 is 15 residues. Per germline, CDR1 SGHTA and CDR2 FQGNSA. The CDR3 reads CASSLNPIASYEQYF. The DNA for the CDR3 is TGTGCCAGCAGCTTAAATCCTATAGCCTCCTACGAGCAGTACTTC.

The genes are TRBV28 and TRBJ1-5, with D tentatively TRBD1 (5 bases). The CDR3 runs 17 residues. V was pared by 5 bases and J by 6 bases, with 23 bases between. Germline CDR1 and CDR2: MDHEN and SYDVKM. The CDR3 DNA is TGTGCCAGCAGTCCTATCCAGATTAAGGGGCTAGGTCAGCCCCAGCATTTT. This translates into CASSPIQIKGLGQPQHF.

The rearrangement joins TRBV5-1 to TRBJ1-2; D not certain. Trimming removed 3 bases from V and 5 bases from J, with 11 bases in between. This CDR3 region has 13 residues. The germline gives CDR1 SGHRS, CDR2 YFSETQ. CDR3 in amino acids: CASSSEGQYGYTF. The CDR3 bases are TGCGCCAGCAGCTCGGAGGGCCAATATGGCTACACCTTC.

The chain has TRBV28 and TRBJ1-1, with a weak D call TRBD1 (5 bases). The CDR3 totals 15 residues. In germline, CDR1 is MDHEN, CDR2 SYDVKM. Trimming stripped 4 bases from V and 5 bases from J, with 17 bases between. The CDR3 DNA is TGTGCCAGCAGTTCTCCTAAGGGGTCAGGGACTGAAGCTTTCTTT. It translates to CASSSPKGSGTEAFF.

This clone was seen only once. The chain links TRBV5-8 to TRBJ1-2; TRBD1 matches at 7 bases. Germline V gene data show CDR1 as SGHTS and CDR2 as YDEGEE. The CDR3 loop spans 18 amino acids. V was clipped by 0 bases and J by 0 bases; unmatched bases: 11. CDR3 residues: CASSLEVTRQGANYGYTF. As DNA, the CDR3 is TGTGCCAGCAGCTTGGAGGTTACACGTCAGGGGGCTAACTATGGCTACACCTTC.

Regarding this clone: At one end, the junction sequence differs from germline, possibly due to a read error. This rearrangement joins TRBV5-1 to TRBJ1-2; tentative D call: TRBD1 (5 bases). There are 23 residues in the CDR3. Germline CDR1 and CDR2: SGHRS and YFSETQ. The CDR3: CASSSPLTYDHRGATASCEGCTF. In nucleotides, the CDR3 is TGCGCCAGCAGCTCACCCTTAACATACGACCACCGCGGGGCGACCGCAAGTTGCGAGGGCTGCACCTTC.

This chain links TRBV29-1 with TRBJ1-4; perhaps TRBD1 as D (6 bases). The CDR3 consists of 17 residues. CDR1 and CDR2 (germline): SQVTM, ANQGSEA. V was shortened by 6 bases and J by 0 bases, with 20 bases between the two germline ends. The CDR3 protein is CSVYGKEQGPTNEKLFF. The CDR3 bases are TGCAGCGTCTACGGGAAGGAACAGGGTCCAACTAATGAAAAACTGTTTTTT.

This clone was observed a handful of times. The CDR3 nucleotides are TGTGCCAGCAGTTTACTAGGGGAGGAGGAAAAACTGTTTTTT. Translated, it gives CASSLLGEEEKLFF. The chain carries TRBV27 and TRBJ1-4, with D possibly TRBD1 on 5 matching bases. Germline V gene sequence: CDR1 MNHEY, CDR2 SMNVEV (reference sequence). V was cut by 2 bases and J by 8 bases, with 12 bases left in between. There are 14 residues in the CDR3.

V is TRBV19 and J is TRBJ2-2; D is unclear. The CDR3 is made up of 13 amino acids. Germline CDR1 reads LNHDA; CDR2 reads SQIVND (reference sequence). V gave up 4 bases and J gave up 1 base, with 4 bases separating them. This chain's CDR3 is CASSTLNTGELFF. CDR3 DNA sequence: TGTGCCAGTAGTACCTTGAACACCGGGGAGCTGTTTTTT.

The chain uses TRBV2 and TRBJ1-2; 8 bases are shared with TRBD1. The CDR3 totals 15 residues. V gave up 3 bases and J gave up 4 bases; unmatched junction bases: 7. Germline V gene data show CDR1 as SNHLY and CDR2 as FYNNEI. In DNA, the CDR3 is TGTGCCAGCAGTGATAGGGCAGGGGGCGTCTATGGCTACACCTTC. Translating it yields CASSDRAGGVYGYTF.